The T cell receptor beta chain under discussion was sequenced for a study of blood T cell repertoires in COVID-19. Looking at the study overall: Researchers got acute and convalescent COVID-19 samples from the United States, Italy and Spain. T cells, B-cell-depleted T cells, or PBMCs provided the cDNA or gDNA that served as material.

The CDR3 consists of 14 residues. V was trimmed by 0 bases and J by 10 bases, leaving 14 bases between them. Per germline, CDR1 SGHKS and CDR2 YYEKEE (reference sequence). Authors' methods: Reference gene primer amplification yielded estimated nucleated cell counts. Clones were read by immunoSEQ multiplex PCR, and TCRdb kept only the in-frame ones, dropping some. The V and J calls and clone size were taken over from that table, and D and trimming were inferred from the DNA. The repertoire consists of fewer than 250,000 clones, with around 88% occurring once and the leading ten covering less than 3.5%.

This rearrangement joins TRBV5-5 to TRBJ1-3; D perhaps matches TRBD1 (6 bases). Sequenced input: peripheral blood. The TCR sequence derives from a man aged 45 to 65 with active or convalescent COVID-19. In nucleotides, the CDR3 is TGTGCCAGCAGCTTGGCACAGGGCGGCGGGACCATATATTTT. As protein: CASSLAQGGGTIYF.